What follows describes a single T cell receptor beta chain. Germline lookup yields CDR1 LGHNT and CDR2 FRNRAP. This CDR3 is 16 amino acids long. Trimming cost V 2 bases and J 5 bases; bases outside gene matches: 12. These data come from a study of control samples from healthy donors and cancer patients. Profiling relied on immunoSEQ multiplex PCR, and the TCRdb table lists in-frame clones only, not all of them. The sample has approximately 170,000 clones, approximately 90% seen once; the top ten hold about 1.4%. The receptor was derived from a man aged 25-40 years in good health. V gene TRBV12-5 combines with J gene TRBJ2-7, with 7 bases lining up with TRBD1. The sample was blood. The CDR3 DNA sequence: TGTGCTAGTGGTTTGTGGGTAGGGGGCAGGGGGAACGAGCAGTACTTC. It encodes CASGLWVGGRGNEQYF.